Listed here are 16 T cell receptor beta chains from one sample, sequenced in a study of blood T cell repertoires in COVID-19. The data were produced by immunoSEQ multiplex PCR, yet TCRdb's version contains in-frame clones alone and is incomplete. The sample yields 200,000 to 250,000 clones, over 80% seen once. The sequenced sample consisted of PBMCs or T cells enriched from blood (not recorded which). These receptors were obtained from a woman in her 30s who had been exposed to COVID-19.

CDR3 sequence (DNA): TGCGCCAGCAGCCCCAGCGGGGGTCGCTACACCTTC. This translates into CASSPSGGRYTF. The J gene is TRBJ1-2, the V gene TRBV5-1; D is possibly TRBD1 (5 bases). The CDR3 has 12 amino acids. V gave up 4 bases and J gave up 9 bases, with 13 bases separating them. The germline V gene has CDR1 SGHRS and CDR2 YFSETQ. Full variable domain (missing parts from reference TRBV5-1 and TRBJ1-2): KAGVTQTPRYLIKTRGQQVTLSCSPISGHRSVSWYQQTPGQGLQFLFEYFSETQRNKGNFPGRFSGRQFSNSRSEMNVSTLELGDSALYLCASSPSGGRYTFGSGTRLTVV.

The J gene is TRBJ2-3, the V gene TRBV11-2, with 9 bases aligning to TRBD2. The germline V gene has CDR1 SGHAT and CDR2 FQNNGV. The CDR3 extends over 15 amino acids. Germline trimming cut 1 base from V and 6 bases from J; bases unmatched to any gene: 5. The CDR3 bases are TGTGCCAGCAGCTTAGCTAGCGGGATCGGGGATACGCAGTATTTT. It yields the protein CASSLASGIGDTQYF.

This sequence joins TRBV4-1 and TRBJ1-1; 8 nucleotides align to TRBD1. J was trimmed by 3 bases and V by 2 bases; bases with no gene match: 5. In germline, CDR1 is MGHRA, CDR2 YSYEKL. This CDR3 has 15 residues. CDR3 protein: CASSQLGQGDTEAFF. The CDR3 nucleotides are TGCGCCAGCAGCCAACTTGGACAGGGCGACACTGAAGCTTTCTTT.

For the CDR3, the DNA is TGTGCCAGCAGTTCCCTCGGACAGGGTACTAATGAAAAACTGTTTTTT. This encodes CASSSLGQGTNEKLFF. This rearrangement joins TRBV27 to TRBJ1-4; 8 bases match TRBD1. CDR3 size: 16 residues. Germline loops: CDR1 MNHEY, CDR2 SMNVEV (reference sequence). The trim removed 4 bases at V and 2 bases at J, leaving 6 bases unmatched.

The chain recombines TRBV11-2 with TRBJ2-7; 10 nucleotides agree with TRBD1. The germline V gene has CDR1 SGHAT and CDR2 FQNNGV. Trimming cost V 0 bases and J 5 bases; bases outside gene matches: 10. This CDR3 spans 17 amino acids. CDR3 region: CASSLDSRDRGSHEQYF. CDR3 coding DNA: TGTGCCAGCAGCTTAGATTCCCGGGACAGGGGTTCCCACGAGCAGTACTTC.

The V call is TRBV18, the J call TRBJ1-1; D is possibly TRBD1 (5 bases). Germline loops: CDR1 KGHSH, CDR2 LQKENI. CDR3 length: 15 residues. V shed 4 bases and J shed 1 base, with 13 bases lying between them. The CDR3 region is CASSLFRAGNTEAFF. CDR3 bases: TGTGCCAGCTCACTTTTCAGGGCAGGGAACACTGAAGCTTTCTTT.

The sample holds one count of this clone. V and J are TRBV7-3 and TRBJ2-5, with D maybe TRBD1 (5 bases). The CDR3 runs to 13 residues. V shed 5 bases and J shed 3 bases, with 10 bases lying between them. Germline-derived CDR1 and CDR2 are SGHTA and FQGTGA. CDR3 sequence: CASSRSREETQYF. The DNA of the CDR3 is TGTGCCAGCAGCCGCTCCAGGGAAGAGACCCAGTACTTC.

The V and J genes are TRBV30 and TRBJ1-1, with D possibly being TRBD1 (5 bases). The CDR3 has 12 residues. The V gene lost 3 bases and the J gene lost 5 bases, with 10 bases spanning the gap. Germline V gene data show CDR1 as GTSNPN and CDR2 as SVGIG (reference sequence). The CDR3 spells CAWRHGGTEAFF. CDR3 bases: TGTGCCTGGAGGCACGGGGGGACTGAAGCTTTCTTT.

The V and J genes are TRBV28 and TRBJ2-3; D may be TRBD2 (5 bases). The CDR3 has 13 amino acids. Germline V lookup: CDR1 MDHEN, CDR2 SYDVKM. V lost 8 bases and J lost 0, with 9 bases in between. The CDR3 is CASREGSTDTQYF. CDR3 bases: TGTGCCAGCCGTGAGGGTAGCACAGATACGCAGTATTTT. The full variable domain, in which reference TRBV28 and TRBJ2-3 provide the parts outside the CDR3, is DVKVTQSSRYLVKRTGEKVFLECVQDMDHENMFWYRQDPGLGLRLIYFSYDVKMKEKGDIPEGYSVSREKKERFSLILESASTNQTSMYLCASREGSTDTQYFGPGTRLTVL.

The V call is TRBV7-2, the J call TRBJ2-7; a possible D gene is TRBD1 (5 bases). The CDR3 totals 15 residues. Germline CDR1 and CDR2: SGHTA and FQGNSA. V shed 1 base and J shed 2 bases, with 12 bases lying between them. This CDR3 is CASSLEWTRPYEQYF. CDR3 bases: TGTGCCAGCAGCTTAGAATGGACAAGGCCCTACGAGCAGTACTTC.

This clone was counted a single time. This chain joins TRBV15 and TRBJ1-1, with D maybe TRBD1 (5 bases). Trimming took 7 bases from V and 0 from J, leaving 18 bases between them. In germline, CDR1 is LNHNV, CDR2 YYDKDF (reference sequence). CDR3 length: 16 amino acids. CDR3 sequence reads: CATTPRRGGMNTEAFF. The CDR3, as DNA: TGTGCCACCACCCCCCGGAGGGGCGGTATGAACACTGAAGCTTTCTTT.

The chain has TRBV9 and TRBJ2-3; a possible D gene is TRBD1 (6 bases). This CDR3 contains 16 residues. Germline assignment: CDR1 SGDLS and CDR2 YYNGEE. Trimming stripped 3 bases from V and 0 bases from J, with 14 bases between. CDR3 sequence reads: CASSADSGFSTDTQYF. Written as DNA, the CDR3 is TGTGCCAGCAGCGCGGACAGTGGTTTCAGCACAGATACGCAGTATTTT.

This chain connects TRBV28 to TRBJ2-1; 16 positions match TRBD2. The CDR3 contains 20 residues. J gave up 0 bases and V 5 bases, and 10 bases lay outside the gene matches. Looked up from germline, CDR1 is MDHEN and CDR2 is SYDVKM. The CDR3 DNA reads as TGTGCCAGCAGTCCGTTATCGGGACTAGCGGGAGGGTACTCCTACAATGAGCAGTTCTTC. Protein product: CASSPLSGLAGGYSYNEQFF.

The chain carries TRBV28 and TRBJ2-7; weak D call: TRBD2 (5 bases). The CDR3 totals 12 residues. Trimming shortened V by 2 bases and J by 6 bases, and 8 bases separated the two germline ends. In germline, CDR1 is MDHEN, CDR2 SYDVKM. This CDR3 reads CASSLEGFEQYF. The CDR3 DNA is TGTGCCAGCAGTTTAGAGGGTTTCGAGCAGTACTTC. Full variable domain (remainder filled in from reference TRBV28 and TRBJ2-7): DVKVTQSSRYLVKRTGEKVFLECVQDMDHENMFWYRQDPGLGLRLIYFSYDVKMKEKGDIPEGYSVSREKKERFSLILESASTNQTSMYLCASSLEGFEQYFGPGTRLTVT.

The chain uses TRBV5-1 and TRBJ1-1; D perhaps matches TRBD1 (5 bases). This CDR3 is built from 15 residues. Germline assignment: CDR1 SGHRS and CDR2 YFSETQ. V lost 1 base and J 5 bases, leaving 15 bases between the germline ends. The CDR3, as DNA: TGCGCCAGCAGCTTGTTTCCAGGGTTGGGGACTGAAGCTTTCTTT. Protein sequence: CASSLFPGLGTEAFF.

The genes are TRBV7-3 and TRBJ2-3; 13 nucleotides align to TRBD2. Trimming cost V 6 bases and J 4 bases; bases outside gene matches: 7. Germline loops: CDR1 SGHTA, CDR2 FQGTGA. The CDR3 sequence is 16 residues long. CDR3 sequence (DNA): TGTGCCAGCAGTCCTACTAGCGGGAGGGACGCAGATACGCAGTATTTT. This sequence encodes CASSPTSGRDADTQYF.